Sequencing of this T cell receptor beta chain was carried out in a study of blood T cell repertoires in COVID-19. Overall study: T cells, B-cell-depleted T cells, or PBMCs provided the cDNA or gDNA that served as material.

V was clipped by 4 bases and J by 4 bases; unmatched bases: 6. Germline CDR1 SGHDN, CDR2 FVKESK. This CDR3 spans 15 amino acids. Sequencing was performed with immunoSEQ multiplex PCR; in TCRdb, only in-frame clones are kept and a portion is missing. The sample holds about 200,000 clones, roughly nine tenths seen once. This sequence was found in a woman younger than 45 who had recovered from COVID-19. The sequenced sample consisted of PBMCs or T cells enriched from blood (not recorded which). This chain connects TRBV14 to TRBJ1-2, with TRBD1 matching 10 bases. The CDR3 is CASSRRTGGRYGYTF. The CDR3 DNA reads as TGTGCCAGCAGCCGACGGACAGGGGGTCGCTATGGCTACACCTTC.